This T cell receptor (beta chain) was sequenced for a study of blood T cell repertoires in COVID-19 (dated by TCRdb to about 2020). For the wider study: Samples covering the acute and convalescent phases of COVID-19 were provided by collaborators in the United States, Italy and Spain. A freely available public database, intended as a resource for researchers studying the immune response to SARS-CoV-2, is where the repertoires were released. HLA class I and class II types, where available, came from metadata supplied by the sample provider rather than from assay-based typing. Samples came from the ongoing ImmuneRACE study (first 160 participants) plus 1,254 subjects from 6 global collaborators. Nearly every sample came with metadata listing a de-identified subject ID, COVID-19 status, age in years and sex. The dataset comprised deeply sampled blood TCRbeta repertoires from subjects exposed to, actively infected with, or recovered from COVID-19. The prospective study material was composed of cDNA or gDNA derived from T cells, B-cell-depleted T cells, or PBMCs.

The immunoSEQ Assay, a bias-controlled multiplex PCR, was used to amplify TCRbeta CDR3 regions from genomic DNA. Per the source publication's procedure: The number of nucleated cells in each sample was estimated from the amplification of reference gene primers within the assay. To quantify the absolute abundance of each unique TCRbeta CDR3 rearrangement, sequence reads were collapsed and filtered. For each sample, productive Simpson clonality was calculated as the square root of Simpson's diversity index across productive rearrangements. TCRdb limited this immuneACCESS table to in-frame rearrangements with V and J called. A share of clones is missing; checked studies link under half to unresolved V genes, and the rest is unexplained. That table supplies the V and J calls and clone size; D and trimming were determined from the DNA. The sample includes some 180,000 clones, with around 80% observed a single time. Clones ranked in the top ten supply around 2.8% of the sample.

The paper's findings and limits, for the study overall: How much clinical and demographic metadata was included differed by source and by participant, and the metadata was provided uncurated.

CDR1 and CDR2, looked up from the germline V gene, are SGHRS and YFSETQ. Trimming costs V 5 bases and J 5 bases, and their ends lie 9 bases apart. CDR3 length: 12 amino acids, cysteine to phenylalanine. Only the CDR3 DNA stays, 36 bases, in frame from base 1. A word on this clone: Its binding antigen is unknown. The sample holds no much larger clone one base away, and base qualities are not on file.

Each collaborating institution followed its own protocols to collect whole blood in K2EDTA tubes. For TCRbeta analysis, collaborators shipped samples in one of three forms: frozen whole blood, isolated PBMCs, or DNA extracted from either of those sample types. The receptor's source is a woman aged 80 or over with active or convalescent COVID-19. The sequence is built from TRBV5-1 and TRBJ2-3, with TRBD1 perhaps the D gene, on 6 matching bases. The source material was peripheral blood. The DNA is as follows: TGCGCCAGCAGGGTACAGGGAGATACGCAGTATTTT. This is translated as CASRVQGDTQYF.